The rows below give T cell receptor beta chains drawn from one sample of a study of T cell responses to AZD1222 COVID-19 vaccine. The table came from immunoSEQ multiplex PCR; TCRdb's copy has only in-frame clones and leaves some out. The repertoire holds tens of thousands of clones, with over 75% as singletons. Sequencing was performed on peripheral blood, taken on day 0 of AZD1222 vaccination. The source is an adult in good health. CDR3s include the opening cysteine and the closing phenylalanine or tryptophan. The order of the fields is clone size, V gene, J gene, D gene, CDR3 length, CDR3 DNA, CDR3 protein. D genes are given only for firm matches. For some rows the clone size is stated as once, few or many, or as a class when expanded; others skip it.

>NA|TRBV24-1|TRBJ2-5|NA|12
TGTGCCACCAGTGACCAATTAGAGACCCAGTACTTC
CATSDQLETQYF
>NA|TRBV24-1|TRBJ2-2|NA|14
TGTGCCACCCAACCGACAAAGAACACCGGGGAGCTGTTTTTT
CATQPTKNTGELFF
>once|TRBV29-1|TRBJ1-2|NA|11
TGCAGCGTTGTAGAAGGAAATGGCTACACCTTC
CSVVEGNGYTF
>once|TRBV19|TRBJ2-1|TRBD1|13
TGTGCCAGTAGGACAGGGGAGTACGGTGAGCAGTTCTTC
CASRTGEYGEQFF
>once|TRBV7-7|TRBJ2-7|NA|15
TGTGCTAGCAGCTTAGCCCCCAGGGCGCTTTGCGAGCAGTACTTC
CASSLAPRALCEQYF
>NA|TRBV13|TRBJ2-7|NA|14
TGTGCCAGCAGCTTGGCTGTGCGGTCTTACGAGCAGTACTTC
CASSLAVRSYEQYF
>NA|TRBV4-3|TRBJ1-1|TRBD1|14
TGCGCCAGCAGCCTACGGACAGGGGACATAGAAGCTTTCTTT
CASSLRTGDIEAFF
>once|TRBV5-4|TRBJ1-1|NA|14
TGTGCCAGCAGCTGGAGGGGGGGGAACACTGAAGCTTTCTTT
CASSWRGGNTEAFF
>NA|TRBV29-1|TRBJ2-1|NA|13
TGCAGCGTTGCTCCCGACAGATACAATGAGCAGTTCTTC
CSVAPDRYNEQFF
>NA|TRBV5-6|TRBJ1-2|NA|14
TGTGCCAGCAGCTTGTCGGGGCTCTTTGGAGGCTACACCTTC
CASSLSGLFGGYTF
>few|TRBV30|TRBJ1-2|TRBD1|15
TGTGCCTGGCGGACAGGGATGGGGCCTAACTATGGCTACACCTTC
CAWRTGMGPNYGYTF
>NA|TRBV5-4|TRBJ2-2|TRBD2|16
TGTGCCAGCAGCTTGTATGCGGGGGCGAACACCGGGGAGCTGTTTTTT
CASSLYAGANTGELFF
>NA|TRBV18|TRBJ2-6|NA|18
TGTGCCAGCTCACCGGCAGTCCCCTCGAGCTCTGGGGCCAACGTCCTGACTTTC
CASSPAVPSSSGANVLTF
>once|TRBV9|TRBJ2-3|TRBD2|14
TGTGCCAGCAGCGCGGGGGGAGGCCCAGATACGCAGTATTTT
CASSAGGGPDTQYF
>once|TRBV10-3|TRBJ1-4|NA|14
TGTGCCATCAAGCCGGAAGCAACTAATGAAAAACTGTTTTTT
CAIKPEATNEKLFF